This TCR beta chain was identified during a study of beta chain features in type 1 diabetes. Study-wide results and caveats: Shorter templates may be favored by PCR, equally so in patients and controls.

cDNA synthesis used the whole RNA isolate, giving expressed TCRB sequences. The data were produced by immunoSEQ multiplex PCR, yet TCRdb's version contains in-frame clones alone and is incomplete. This table holds 850,000 to 900,000 clones, roughly 16% found once. About this clone: The antigen is undetermined.

This CDR3 has 16 residues. Per the germline V gene, CDR1 is MNHEY and CDR2 is SVGAGI. J gave up 4 bases and V 2 bases, and 7 bases lay outside the gene matches. The chain has TRBV6-5 and TRBJ2-5; 10 bases map to TRBD1. The clonotype originates from a woman between 18 and 30 years old in good health. Sequencing used naive CD4+ T cells from blood. In DNA form, the CDR3 reads TGTGCCAGCAGTTACAGGACAGGGGGATTGGGAGAGACCCAGTACTTC. It specifies CASSYRTGGLGETQYF.